The clone carrying this T cell receptor beta chain was counted between two and nine times. The target antigen is unknown. Gene names denote mouse genes. The read ends 4 residues early relative to the CDR3; the germline J gene fills the gap. Losses at the gene ends were 2 bases for V and 4 bases for J; bases not matched to a gene: 1. In germline, CDR1 is NSHNY, CDR2 SYGAGN. There are 14 residues in the CDR3. This record comes from a study of CD8+ T cells in alopecia areata. The study's findings and limits: The study found higher clonality in lesional than normal scalp, especially in alopecia totalis/universalis.

Extraction and reverse transcription of RNA yielded cDNA as the sequencing template. Repertoires were generated with immunoSEQ multiplex PCR, while TCRdb's copy carries only in-frame clones and drops some. There are approximately 300,000 clones in the sample, none observed a single time. CD4, CD8alpha, NKG2D, NKG2ACE and other markers guided sorting of pooled cutaneous lymph node cells. The chain employs TRBV13-1 and TRBJ2-2, with 8 bases aligning to TRBD2. The TCR sequence derives from a C3H/HeJ mouse with alopecia areata. For the strain, the MHC haplotype given is H2-k. Sequenced material: CD4+ T cells sorted from a lymph node. The DNA read from the CDR3 is TGTGCCAGCAGTGACTGGGGGGCCACCGGG. It encodes CASSDWGATG. The whole CDR3 sequence is CASSDWGATGQLYF.